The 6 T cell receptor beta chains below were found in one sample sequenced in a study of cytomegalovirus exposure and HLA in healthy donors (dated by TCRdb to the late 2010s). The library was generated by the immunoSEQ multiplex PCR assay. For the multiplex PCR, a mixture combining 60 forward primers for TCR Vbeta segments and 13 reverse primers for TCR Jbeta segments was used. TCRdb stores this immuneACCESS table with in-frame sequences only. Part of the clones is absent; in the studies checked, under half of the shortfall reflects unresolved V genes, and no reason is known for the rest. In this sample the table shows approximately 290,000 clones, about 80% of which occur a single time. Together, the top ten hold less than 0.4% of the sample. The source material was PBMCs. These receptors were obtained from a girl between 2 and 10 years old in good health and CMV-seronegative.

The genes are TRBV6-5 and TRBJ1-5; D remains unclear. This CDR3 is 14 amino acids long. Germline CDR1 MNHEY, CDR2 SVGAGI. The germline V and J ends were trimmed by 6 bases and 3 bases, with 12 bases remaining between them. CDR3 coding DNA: TGTGCCAGCAGCCTATCAACTTCCAATCAGCCCCAGCATTTT. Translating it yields CASSLSTSNQPQHF.

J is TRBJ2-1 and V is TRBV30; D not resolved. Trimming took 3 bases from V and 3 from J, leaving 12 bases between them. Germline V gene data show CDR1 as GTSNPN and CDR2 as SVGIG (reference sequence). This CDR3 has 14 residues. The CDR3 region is CAWSGGRNYNEQFF. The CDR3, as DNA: TGTGCCTGGAGCGGCGGCAGAAACTACAATGAGCAGTTCTTC.

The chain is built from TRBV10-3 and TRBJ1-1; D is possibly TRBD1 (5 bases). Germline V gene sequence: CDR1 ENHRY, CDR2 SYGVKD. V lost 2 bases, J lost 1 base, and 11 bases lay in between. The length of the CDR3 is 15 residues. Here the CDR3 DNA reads TGTGCCATCAGTGAGCAGGGTCTCAGGAACACTGAAGCTTTCTTT. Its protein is CAISEQGLRNTEAFF.

In DNA form, the CDR3 reads TGTGCCAGCAGCCCCTCCAGGGTACATCCGGGAGGGCCTACCTACAATGAGCAGTTCTTC. It codes for CASSPSRVHPGGPTYNEQFF. V gene TRBV28 combines with J gene TRBJ2-1; TRBD2 agrees at 8 bases. The CDR3 has 20 residues. V was pared by 6 bases and J by 2 bases, with 21 bases of the junction left unmatched. Germline V gene sequence: CDR1 MDHEN, CDR2 SYDVKM.

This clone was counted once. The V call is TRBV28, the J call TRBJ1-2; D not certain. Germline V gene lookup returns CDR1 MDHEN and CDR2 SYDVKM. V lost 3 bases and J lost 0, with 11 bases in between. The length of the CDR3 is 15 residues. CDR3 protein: CASSFTHQSNYGYTF. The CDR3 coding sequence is TGTGCCAGCAGTTTCACACATCAATCTAACTATGGCTACACCTTC.

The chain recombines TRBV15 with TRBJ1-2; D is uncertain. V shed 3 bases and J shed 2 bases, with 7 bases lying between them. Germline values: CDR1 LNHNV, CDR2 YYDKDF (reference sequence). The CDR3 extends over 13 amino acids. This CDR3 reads CATSRAENYGYTF. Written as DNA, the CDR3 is TGTGCCACCAGCAGGGCGGAAAACTATGGCTACACCTTC.